The present T cell receptor (beta chain) was sequenced within a study of cytomegalovirus exposure and HLA in healthy donors. Regarding the study as a whole: The authors assumed roughly uniform sequencing depth across donors for presence/absence analyses. TCR beta V segments were, for the most part, productive about 87% or about 30% of the time in an earlier analysis.

For this clone: Its antigen remains unknown.

V lost 1 base and J 6 bases, leaving 15 bases between the germline ends. The CDR3 contains 16 residues. Germline V gives CDR1 KGHSH, CDR2 LQKENI. 60 Vbeta and 13 Jbeta primers were used in PCR. Sequencing used immunoSEQ multiplex PCR; TCRdb keeps in-frame clones, though not all of them. The table lists about 140,000 clones. This clonotype originated in a young woman in good health and CMV-seronegative. What was sequenced was PBMCs. The gene calls are TRBV18 and TRBJ2-2; possibly TRBD2 for D (5 bases). CDR3 nucleotide sequence: TGTGCCAGCTCACCACTCAAGCCGGGGATCGCCGGGGAGCTGTTTTTT. Residues: CASSPLKPGIAGELFF.